One and the same sample provided the 28 T cell receptor beta chains below, sequenced in a study of T cell responses to AZD1222 COVID-19 vaccine. Profiling relied on immunoSEQ multiplex PCR, and the TCRdb table lists in-frame clones only, not all of them. The data hold more than 85,000 clones, with 65% to 90% observed a single time. Sequenced here: peripheral blood, sampled on day 0 of AZD1222 vaccination. The receptor source for this set is an adult in good health.

V and J are TRBV4-1 and TRBJ2-7; D call uncertain. Germline-derived CDR1 and CDR2 are MGHRA and YSYEKL. The CDR3 has 14 residues. V dropped 0 bases and J dropped 0 bases, with 6 bases sitting between them. This CDR3 is CASSQEGYSYEQYF. For the CDR3, the DNA is TGCGCCAGCAGCCAAGAAGGTTACTCCTACGAGCAGTACTTC.

The CDR3 sequence: CASSLWPWEAFF. For the CDR3, the DNA is TGTGCCAGCAGCTTATGGCCGTGGGAGGCTTTCTTT. The V call is TRBV7-9, the J call TRBJ1-1; D uncertain. The CDR3 extends over 12 amino acids. Germline loops: CDR1 SEHNR, CDR2 FQNEAQ (reference sequence). Trimming took off 2 bases at V and 11 bases at J, with 12 bases between the two ends.

The chain joins TRBV2 to TRBJ2-6; D is unresolved. Trimming shortened V by 8 bases and J by 0 bases, and 11 bases separated the two germline ends. The CDR3 totals 15 residues. In germline, CDR1 is SNHLY, CDR2 FYNNEI. Here the CDR3 reads CASSLTRSGANVLTF. The CDR3 region has the DNA TGTGCCAGCTCCCTCACCCGCTCTGGGGCCAACGTCCTGACTTTC.

The chain has TRBV7-9 and TRBJ2-3; D gene uncertain. Between the trimmed V and J ends, which lost 1 base and 0 bases, there was a span of 17 bases. Per the germline V gene, CDR1 is SEHNR and CDR2 is FQNEAQ (reference sequence). The CDR3 extends over 18 amino acids. This chain's CDR3 is CASSLGPRWQQSTDTQYF. CDR3 nucleotide sequence: TGTGCCAGCAGCTTAGGGCCCAGGTGGCAACAGAGCACAGATACGCAGTATTTT. The complete variable domain, with remaining parts taken from reference TRBV7-9 and TRBJ2-3, reads DTGVSQNPRHKITKRGQNVTFRCDPISEHNRLYWYRQTLGQGPEFLTYFQNEAQLEKSRLLSDRFSAERPKGSFSTLEIQRTEQGDSAMYLCASSLGPRWQQSTDTQYFGPGTRLTVL.

This chain uses TRBV27 with TRBJ1-6; possible D gene TRBD1, 6 bases. V was shortened by 5 bases and J by 7 bases, with 18 bases between the two germline ends. The CDR3 is 16 residues long. The germline CDR1 and CDR2 sequences are MNHEY and SMNVEV (reference sequence). The CDR3 region is CASSPRGGSRNSPLHF. For the CDR3, the DNA is TGTGCCAGCAGTCCGAGGGGGGGGTCTAGGAATTCACCCCTCCACTTT.

The chain uses TRBV4-3 and TRBJ1-1; a weak D match, TRBD1 (6 bases). V lost 4 bases and J 4 bases, leaving 16 bases between the germline ends. The CDR3 has 15 residues. Germline-derived CDR1 and CDR2 are LGHNA and YSLEER. CDR3 DNA: TGCGCCAGCAGCCTCACTTGGACAGCCGGCACTGAAGCTTTCTTT. This codes for CASSLTWTAGTEAFF.

The genes are TRBV7-8 and TRBJ1-5; D uncertain. The CDR3 extends over 15 amino acids. Trimming cost V 1 base and J 6 bases, with 13 bases left between them. CDR1 and CDR2 from the germline V gene are SGHVS and FQNEAQ. For the CDR3, the DNA is TGTGCCAGCAGCTTAGGAGGGCAGGCGGGTCAGCCCCAGCATTTT. This encodes CASSLGGQAGQPQHF.

The V and J genes are TRBV9 and TRBJ2-5; 8 bases are a match to TRBD1. CDR1 SGDLS and CDR2 YYNGEE come from the germline V gene. CDR3 length: 14 amino acids. V was pared by 4 bases and J by 5 bases, with 7 bases of the junction left unmatched. In nucleotides, the CDR3 is TGTGCCAGCAGCACCCAGGGGGCGCGGGAGACCCAGTACTTC. Translation: CASSTQGARETQYF.

The J gene is TRBJ2-5, the V gene TRBV7-2; TRBD1 might be the D (6 bases). Germline values: CDR1 SGHTA, CDR2 FQGNSA. The germline V and J ends were trimmed by 5 bases and 0 bases, with 16 bases remaining between them. The CDR3 spans 16 residues. The CDR3 nucleotides are TGTGCCAGCAGCATAGGACAGACTTTGTACCAAGAGACCCAGTACTTC. Protein sequence: CASSIGQTLYQETQYF.

The rearrangement joins TRBV7-9 to TRBJ1-2; D ambiguous. CDR3 length equals 13 residues. Trimming took off 2 bases at V and 8 bases at J, with 12 bases between the two ends. CDR1 and CDR2 (germline): SEHNR, FQNEAQ (reference sequence). The CDR3 region is CASSLPDDRGYTF. In nucleotides, the CDR3 is TGTGCCAGCAGCTTACCGGACGATCGGGGCTACACCTTC. Full variable domain (remainder filled in from reference TRBV7-9 and TRBJ1-2): DTGVSQNPRHKITKRGQNVTFRCDPISEHNRLYWYRQTLGQGPEFLTYFQNEAQLEKSRLLSDRFSAERPKGSFSTLEIQRTEQGDSAMYLCASSLPDDRGYTFGSGTRLTVV.

The chain couples TRBV10-3 to TRBJ1-5; TRBD1 agrees at 9 bases. Trimming removed 10 bases from V and 0 bases from J; junction bases left unmatched: 4. Germline V lookup: CDR1 ENHRY, CDR2 SYGVKD. The length of the CDR3 is 14 residues. The CDR3 loop reads CATDRGFSNQPQHF. The CDR3 bases are TGTGCCACGGACAGGGGCTTTAGCAATCAGCCCCAGCATTTT.

J is TRBJ1-5 and V is TRBV20-1, with D maybe TRBD1 (5 bases). This CDR3 is 15 amino acids long. Trimming took 3 bases from V and 3 from J, leaving 15 bases between them. Per germline, CDR1 DFQATT and CDR2 SNEGSKA (reference sequence). In DNA form, the CDR3 reads TGCAGTGCTAGTCAAGGAGGGGACCCCAATCAGCCCCAGCATTTT. Translation gives CSASQGGDPNQPQHF.

This rearrangement joins TRBV6-6 to TRBJ1-3; D remains unclear. This CDR3 is 16 amino acids long. The ends were cut back, 5 bases at V and 3 bases at J, with 17 bases in the middle. Germline values: CDR1 MNHNY, CDR2 SVGAGI (reference sequence). This CDR3 is CASSLSKALLGNTIYF. Written as DNA, the CDR3 is TGTGCCAGCAGTCTATCTAAGGCCTTGCTTGGAAACACCATATATTTT.

The J gene is TRBJ1-5, the V gene TRBV9; D is possibly TRBD1 (5 bases). CDR3 size: 14 residues. V shed 4 bases and J shed 7 bases, with 15 bases lying between them. Germline lookup yields CDR1 SGDLS and CDR2 YYNGEE. The CDR3 sequence is CASSRRGEEQPQHF. The CDR3 region has the DNA TGTGCCAGCAGCCGTCGGGGCGAGGAGCAGCCCCAGCATTTT.

On this clone: A junction end diverges from the germline sequence, so it may reflect a read error. V is TRBV11-2 and J is TRBJ1-1; the match to TRBD1 covers 9 bases. Germline CDR1 is SGHAT and CDR2 is FQNNGV. The CDR3 runs 14 residues. CDR3 protein: CASSPIERDREVFF. In nucleotides, the CDR3 is TGTGCCAGCAGCCCCATCGAGAGGGACAGGGAAGTTTTCTTT.

A single count supports this clone. This chain links TRBV27 with TRBJ1-5; D perhaps matches TRBD1 (6 bases). Trimming removed 1 base from V and 3 bases from J, with 10 bases in between. Per germline, CDR1 MNHEY and CDR2 SMNVEV (reference sequence). The CDR3 consists of 15 residues. CDR3 nucleotide sequence: TGTGCCAGCAGTTTATGGGGGGCTAACAATCAGCCCCAGCATTTT. Its protein product is CASSLWGANNQPQHF.

The chain links TRBV19 to TRBJ2-7, with D maybe TRBD2 (6 bases). Germline V lookup: CDR1 LNHDA, CDR2 SQIVND (reference sequence). Deletions cut 5 bases from V and 6 bases from J, with 17 bases between. This CDR3 has 14 amino acids. The CDR3 coding sequence is TGTGCCAGTAGTTTGTCCCGGGACTGGGGCGAGCAGTACTTC. Translation gives CASSLSRDWGEQYF.

The chain employs TRBV28 and TRBJ2-3; TRBD1 might be the D (5 bases). The germline gives CDR1 MDHEN, CDR2 SYDVKM. V was pared by 1 base and J by 0 bases, with 11 bases between. CDR3 length: 16 residues. The CDR3 region has the DNA TGTGCCAGCAGTTTATCCTCAGGGATTAGCACAGATACGCAGTATTTT. Translated, it gives CASSLSSGISTDTQYF.

The chain employs TRBV28 and TRBJ2-3; D uncertain. Germline CDR1 and CDR2: MDHEN and SYDVKM. This CDR3 has 15 amino acids. Deletions cut 5 bases from V and 0 bases from J, with 12 bases between. The CDR3 DNA reads TGTGCCAGCAGTCCTGCTCTTGGAAGCACAGATACGCAGTATTTT. Protein product: CASSPALGSTDTQYF. The whole variable domain, remainder taken from reference TRBV28 and TRBJ2-3, is DVKVTQSSRYLVKRTGEKVFLECVQDMDHENMFWYRQDPGLGLRLIYFSYDVKMKEKGDIPEGYSVSREKKERFSLILESASTNQTSMYLCASSPALGSTDTQYFGPGTRLTVL.

This chain joins TRBV5-8 and TRBJ1-1; D ambiguous. V was clipped by 1 base and J by 0 bases, with 7 bases between them. This CDR3 region has 14 residues. Germline CDR1 SGHTS, CDR2 YDEGEE. The CDR3 is CASSLLVVNTEAFF. CDR3 DNA: TGTGCCAGCAGCTTGTTAGTCGTGAACACTGAAGCTTTCTTT.

V is TRBV18 and J is TRBJ2-3, with TRBD1 as a possible D gene (6 bases). The CDR3 is 14 amino acids. Trimming took 5 bases from V and 0 from J, leaving 9 bases between them. The V gene's germline CDR1 is KGHSH and CDR2 LQKENI. The CDR3: CASSIQGSTDTQYF. DNA of the CDR3: TGTGCCAGCTCAATACAGGGTAGCACAGATACGCAGTATTTT. The full variable domain, its missing parts supplied by reference TRBV18 and TRBJ2-3, is NAGVMQNPRHLVRRRGQEARLRCSPMKGHSHVYWYRQLPEEGLKFMVYLQKENIIDESGMPKERFSAEFPKEGPSILRIQQVVRGDSAAYFCASSIQGSTDTQYFGPGTRLTVL.

This chain uses TRBV28 with TRBJ1-2; no reliable D call. This CDR3 region has 12 residues. Germline V gene lookup returns CDR1 MDHEN and CDR2 SYDVKM. V dropped 2 bases and J dropped 2 bases, with 3 bases sitting between them. The CDR3 DNA is TGTGCCAGCAGTTTAAAGAACTATGGCTACACCTTC. Its translation: CASSLKNYGYTF.

This chain links TRBV28 with TRBJ1-2, with 7 nucleotides matching TRBD1. V was clipped by 6 bases and J by 4 bases; unmatched bases: 8. In germline, CDR1 is MDHEN, CDR2 SYDVKM. CDR3 size: 14 residues. CDR3 region: CASRGADRAYGYTF. The CDR3 nucleotides read TGTGCCAGCAGGGGGGCCGACAGGGCCTATGGCTACACCTTC.

CDR3 sequence reads: CASSETVNSPLHF. The CDR3 DNA reads as TGTGCCAGCAGTGAAACAGTTAATTCACCCCTCCACTTT. V and J are TRBV6-1 and TRBJ1-6; no clear D gene. The CDR3 totals 13 residues. Trimming cost V 2 bases and J 6 bases, with 5 bases left between them. Germline lookup yields CDR1 MNHNS and CDR2 SASEGT.

The chain carries TRBV18 and TRBJ2-5, with D unclear. Germline-derived CDR1 and CDR2 are KGHSH and LQKENI. The CDR3 contains 13 residues. Trimming left V 6 bases short and J 2 bases short, with 10 bases between. The CDR3 protein is CASSPQGQETQYF. The DNA of the CDR3 is TGTGCCAGCTCGCCTCAAGGACAAGAGACCCAGTACTTC.

This chain links TRBV3-1 (or the pseudogene TRBV3-2) with TRBJ2-2; weak D call: TRBD2 (6 bases). Between the trimmed V and J ends, which lost 1 base and 8 bases, there was a span of 20 bases. The CDR3 totals 17 residues. Looked up from germline, CDR1 is LGHDT and CDR2 is YNNKEL (reference sequence). The CDR3 protein is CASSQGGVATGRGELFF. In nucleotides, the CDR3 is TGTGCCAGCAGCCAAGGCGGTGTGGCGACGGGGAGGGGGGAGCTGTTTTTT.

The chain combines TRBV19 with TRBJ1-5; the match to TRBD1 covers 10 bases. Germline CDR1 is LNHDA and CDR2 is SQIVND (reference sequence). Unmatched junction bases numbered 10, after V lost 7 bases and J lost 1 base. CDR3 length equals 17 residues. The CDR3 protein is CASTSGQGPLSNQPQHF. CDR3 nucleotides: TGTGCCAGTACCTCGGGACAGGGGCCCCTCAGCAATCAGCCCCAGCATTTT.

The genes are TRBV7-2 and TRBJ2-3; D is undetermined. This CDR3 is 14 amino acids long. With 5 bases removed from V and 2 bases from J, the gap between germline ends came to 11 bases. Germline loops: CDR1 SGHTA, CDR2 FQGNSA. The DNA for the CDR3 is TGTGCCAGCAGCCCCGGCCTGGACACAGATACGCAGTATTTT. Encoded protein: CASSPGLDTDTQYF.